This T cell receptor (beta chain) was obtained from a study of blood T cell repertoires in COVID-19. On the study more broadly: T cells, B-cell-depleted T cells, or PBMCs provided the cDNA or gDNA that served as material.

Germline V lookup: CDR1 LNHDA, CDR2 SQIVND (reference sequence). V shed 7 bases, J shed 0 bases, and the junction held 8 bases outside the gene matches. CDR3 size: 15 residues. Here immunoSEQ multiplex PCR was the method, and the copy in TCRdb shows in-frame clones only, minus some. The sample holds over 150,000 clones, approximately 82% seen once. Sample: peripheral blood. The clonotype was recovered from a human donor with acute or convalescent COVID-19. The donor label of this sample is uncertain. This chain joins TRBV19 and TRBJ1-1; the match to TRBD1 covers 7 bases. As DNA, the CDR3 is TGTGCCAGTAACCACCGGACAGGAGTGAACACTGAAGCTTTCTTT. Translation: CASNHRTGVNTEAFF.